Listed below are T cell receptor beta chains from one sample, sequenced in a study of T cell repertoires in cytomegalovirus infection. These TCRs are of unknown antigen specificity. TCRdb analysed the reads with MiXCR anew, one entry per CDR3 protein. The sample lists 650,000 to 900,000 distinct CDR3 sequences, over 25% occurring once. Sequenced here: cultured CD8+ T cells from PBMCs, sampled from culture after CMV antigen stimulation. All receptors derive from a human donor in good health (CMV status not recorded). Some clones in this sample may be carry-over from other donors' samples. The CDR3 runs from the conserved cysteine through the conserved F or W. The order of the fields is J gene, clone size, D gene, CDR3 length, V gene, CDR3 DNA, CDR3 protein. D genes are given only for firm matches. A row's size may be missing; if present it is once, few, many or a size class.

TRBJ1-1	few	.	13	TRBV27	TGTGCCAGCAGTATTCAAGTCAAAACTGAAGCTTTCTTT	CASSIQVKTEAFF
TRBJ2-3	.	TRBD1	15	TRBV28	TGTGCCAGCAGTTCGACAGGGGATTGGGCAGATACGCAGTATTTT	CASSSTGDWADTQYF
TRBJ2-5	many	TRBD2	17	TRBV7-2	TGTGCCAGCAGCTTAGAACGGCAGCGGGGGGGCGGGGAGACCCAGTACTTC	CASSLERQRGGGETQYF
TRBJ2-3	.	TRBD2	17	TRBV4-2	TGTGCCAGCAGCCAGGAACTAGCGGGGACGATGTCAGATACGCAGTATTTT	CASSQELAGTMSDTQYF
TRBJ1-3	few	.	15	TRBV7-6	TGTGCCAGCAGCCCGACAGGTTACTCTGGAAACACCATATATTTT	CASSPTGYSGNTIYF
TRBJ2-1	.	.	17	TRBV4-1	TGCGCCAGCAGCCTCAAGATAATAGGCGGGGCTGGCGATGAGCAGTTCTTC	CASSLKIIGGAGDEQFF
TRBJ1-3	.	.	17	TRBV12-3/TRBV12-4	TGTGCCAGCAGTTTTTTTAATAGGGCCGCCCCAGGAAACACCATATATTTT	CASSFFNRAAPGNTIYF
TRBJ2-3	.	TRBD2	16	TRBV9	TGTGCCAGCAGCGTAGCATCTAGCGGGGGGGCAGATACGCAGTATTTT	CASSVASSGGADTQYF
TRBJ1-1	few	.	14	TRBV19	TGTGCCAGTACCTTGGGAGGGGCTGTCACTGAAGCTTTCTTT	CASTLGGAVTEAFF
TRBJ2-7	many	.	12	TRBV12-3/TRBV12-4	TGTGCCAGCAGCTTTGAGGGCTACGAGCAGTACTTC	CASSFEGYEQYF
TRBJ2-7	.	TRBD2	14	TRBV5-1	TGCGCCAGCAGCTATCGGGGAGGGCCCTACGAGCAGTACTTC	CASSYRGGPYEQYF
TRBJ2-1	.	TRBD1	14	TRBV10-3	TGTGCCATCAGTGCGGAGACAGGGGACGATGAGCAGTTCTTC	CAISAETGDDEQFF
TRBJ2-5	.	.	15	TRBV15	TGTGCCACCAGCAGAACTCCTCGGGACCAAGAGACCCAGTACTTC	CATSRTPRDQETQYF
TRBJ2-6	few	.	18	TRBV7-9	TGTGCCAGCAGCTCAGTCAAGAGACTCACCTCTGGGGCCAACGTCCTGACTTTC	CASSSVKRLTSGANVLTF
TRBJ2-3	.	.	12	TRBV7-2	TGTGCCAGCGGGGGGTTTCCAGATACGCAGTATTTT	CASGGFPDTQYF
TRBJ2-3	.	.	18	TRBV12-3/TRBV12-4	TGTGCCAGCAGTTTCGTTTTAGAAGGGTTTGGTCACACAGATACGCAGTATTTT	CASSFVLEGFGHTDTQYF
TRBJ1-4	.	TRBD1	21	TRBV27	TGTGCCAGCAGCTCATTGAGTCTCGCGCCACAATCGGGACAGATTAATGAAAAACTGTTTTTT	CASSSLSLAPQSGQINEKLFF
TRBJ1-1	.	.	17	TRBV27	TGTGCCAGCAGTTTAATCAGCACCCTTGGGGGGAACACTGAAGCTTTCTTT	CASSLISTLGGNTEAFF
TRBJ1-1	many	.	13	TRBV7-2	TGTGCCAGCAGCTTAGGACCGGGGCGTGAAGCTTTCTTT	CASSLGPGREAFF
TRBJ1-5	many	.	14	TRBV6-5	TGTGCCAGCAGTTACGGGGACAGCAATCAGCCCCAGCATTTT	CASSYGDSNQPQHF
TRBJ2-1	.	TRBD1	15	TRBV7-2	TGTGCCAGCAGCCCCCGGGGACAGGGACGGTATGAGCAGTTCTTC	CASSPRGQGRYEQFF
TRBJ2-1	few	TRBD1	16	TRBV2	TGTGCCAGCGAGGAGACAGGGGCCACTCAGGAGAATGAGCAGTTCTTC	CASEETGATQENEQFF
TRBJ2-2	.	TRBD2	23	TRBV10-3	TGTGCCATCAGTGTGCCGGGACTAGCGGGGAGGACCGAACACGAGGGGAACACCGGGGAGCTGTTTTTT	CAISVPGLAGRTEHEGNTGELFF
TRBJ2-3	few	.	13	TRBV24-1	TGTGCCACCAGTGATGATTCAGGAGGTACGCAGTATTTT	CATSDDSGGTQYF
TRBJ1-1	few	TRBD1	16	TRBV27	TGTGCCAGCAGTTTAGCCAGGGACAGGACAAACACTGAAGCTTTCTTT	CASSLARDRTNTEAFF
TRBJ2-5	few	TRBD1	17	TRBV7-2	TGTGCCAGCAGCTTGAGCCGGGACAGGGGGCGCGAGGAGACCCAGTACTTC	CASSLSRDRGREETQYF
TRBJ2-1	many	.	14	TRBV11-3	TGTGCCAGCAGCGAGACCTCAGGTAGCAATGAGCAGTTCTTC	CASSETSGSNEQFF
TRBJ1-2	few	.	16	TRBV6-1	TGTGCCAGCGCAGATGGCCCCCAGGTCGCTAACTATGGCTACACCTTC	CASADGPQVANYGYTF
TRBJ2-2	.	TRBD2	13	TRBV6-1	TGTGCCAGCAGATATGGGGGGGCCGGGGAGCTGTTTTTT	CASRYGGAGELFF
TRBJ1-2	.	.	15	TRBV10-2	TGCGCCAGCAGCGCCCCCGAAACCTCTAACTATGGCTACACCTTC	CASSAPETSNYGYTF
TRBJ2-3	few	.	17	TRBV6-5	TGTGCCAGCAGTTACTCGAGTTCGGACACTAGCACAGATACGCAGTATTTT	CASSYSSSDTSTDTQYF
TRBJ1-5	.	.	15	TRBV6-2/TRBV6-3	TGTGCCAGCAGTTACGGGCCCCTTATTGAGCAGCCCCAGCATTTT	CASSYGPLIEQPQHF
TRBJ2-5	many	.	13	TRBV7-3	TGTGCCAGCAGCCCCACACTTCAAGAGACCCAGTACTTC	CASSPTLQETQYF
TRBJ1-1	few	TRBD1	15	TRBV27	TGTGCCAGCAGTCCCCGACAGGGACGGTTCACTGAAGCTTTCTTT	CASSPRQGRFTEAFF
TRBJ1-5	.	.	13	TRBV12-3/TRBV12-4	TGTGCCAGCAGTAAAAATAGCAATCAGCCCCAGCATTTT	CASSKNSNQPQHF
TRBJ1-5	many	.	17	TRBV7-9	TGTGCCAGCAGCTTAAGTCGAAGCAGGGGCGGTAATCAGCCCCAGCATTTT	CASSLSRSRGGNQPQHF
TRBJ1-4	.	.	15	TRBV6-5	TGTGCCAGCAGTTACCGGGGGACGACTAATGAAAAACTGTTTTTT	CASSYRGTTNEKLFF
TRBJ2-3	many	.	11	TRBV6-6	TGTGCCAGCAGTTACTCGTATACGCAGTATTTT	CASSYSYTQYF
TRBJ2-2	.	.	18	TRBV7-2	TGTGCCAGCAGCTTAGCGCTAAGACAGCTGGCGGCCACCGGGGAGCTGTTTTTT	CASSLALRQLAATGELFF
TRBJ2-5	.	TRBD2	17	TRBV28	TGTGCCAGCAGTACACCGAAACTAGCGGGGGGAGGAGAGACCCAGTACTTC	CASSTPKLAGGGETQYF
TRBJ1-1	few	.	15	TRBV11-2	TGTGCCAGCAGCTTTGGACGGAAACTGAACACTGAAGCTTTCTTT	CASSFGRKLNTEAFF
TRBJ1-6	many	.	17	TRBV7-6	TGTGCCAGCAGTCCCAACGCAGAGAGCTCCTATAATTCACCCCTCCACTTT	CASSPNAESSYNSPLHF
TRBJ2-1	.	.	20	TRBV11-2	TGTGCCAGCAGCTTTGCAGGGTTCCTTAAACCGAGACAGACCTACAATGAGCAGTTCTTC	CASSFAGFLKPRQTYNEQFF
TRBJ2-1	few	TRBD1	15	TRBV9	TGTGCCAGCAGCGAGCTGGGACAGGCGGACAATGAGCAGTTCTTC	CASSELGQADNEQFF
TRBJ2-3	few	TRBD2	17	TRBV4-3	TGCGCCAGCAGCCAAGAGGAAGCGGGGGTCCCTGCAGATACGCAGTATTTT	CASSQEEAGVPADTQYF
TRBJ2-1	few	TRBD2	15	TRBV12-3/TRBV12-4	TGTGCCAGCAGCCCCACTAGCGGGGGGGCCGAGGAGCAGTTCTTC	CASSPTSGGAEEQFF
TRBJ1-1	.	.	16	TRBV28	TGTGCCAGCAGTTTTCGGGGCGTCTCAGCGAACACTGAAGCTTTCTTT	CASSFRGVSANTEAFF
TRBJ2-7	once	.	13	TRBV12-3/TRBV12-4	TGTGCCAGCAGTTTAGGGAAAGGGATTGAGCAGTACTTC	CASSLGKGIEQYF
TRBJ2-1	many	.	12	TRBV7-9	TGTGCCAGCAGCTTAGAACACAATGAGCAGTTCTTC	CASSLEHNEQFF
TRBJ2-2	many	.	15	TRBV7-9	TGTGCCAGCAGCTCACAGGGTATCGACACCGGGGAGCTGTTTTTT	CASSSQGIDTGELFF
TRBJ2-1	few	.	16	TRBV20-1	TGCAGTGCTAGAGTTGGGGGGAGGGGGTCCTACAATGAGCAGTTCTTC	CSARVGGRGSYNEQFF
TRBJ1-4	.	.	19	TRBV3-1	TGTGCCAGCAGTAACGACACACTATCTATCTTTGCAACTAATGAAAAACTGTTTTTT	CASSNDTLSIFATNEKLFF